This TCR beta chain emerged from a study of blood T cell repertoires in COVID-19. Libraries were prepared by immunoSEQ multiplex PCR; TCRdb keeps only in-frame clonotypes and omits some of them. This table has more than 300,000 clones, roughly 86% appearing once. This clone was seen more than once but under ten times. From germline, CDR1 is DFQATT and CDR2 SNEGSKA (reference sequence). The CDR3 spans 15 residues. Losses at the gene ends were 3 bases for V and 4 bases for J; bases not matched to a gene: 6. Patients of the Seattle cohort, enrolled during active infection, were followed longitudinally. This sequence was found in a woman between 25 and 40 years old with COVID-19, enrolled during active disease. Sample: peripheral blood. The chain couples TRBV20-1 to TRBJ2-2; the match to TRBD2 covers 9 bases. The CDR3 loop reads CSASSGSGFTGELFF. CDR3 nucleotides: TGCAGTGCTAGTAGCGGGAGCGGATTCACCGGGGAGCTGTTTTTT.